Sequencing of this TCR beta chain was carried out in a study of cytomegalovirus exposure and HLA in healthy donors. CDR3 length equals 13 residues. Looked up from germline, CDR1 is LNHDA and CDR2 is SQIVND (reference sequence). After removal of 5 bases from V and 1 base from J, the junction contained 1 base not matched to a gene. Primers included in the PCR were 60 Vbeta and 13 Jbeta primers. Sequenced by immunoSEQ multiplex PCR; TCRdb stores in-frame clones only, minus some. Recorded for this sample: nearly 200,000 clones. Study-level points and caveats: Researchers reported in a later analysis that a missense DCLRE1C variant was tied to TCR beta V- and J-gene trimming. Later findings reportedly placed an Asian-associated ancestry cluster below the approximately 670-donor mean for N-insertions. Apart from CMV serostatus, no immune exposure information was available.

As regards this clone: Its matching antigen is unknown.

This TCR was recovered from a boy younger than 18 in good health and CMV-seronegative. The sequenced sample consisted of PBMCs. This chain joins TRBV19 and TRBJ1-1; TRBD1 aligns across 7 bases. The CDR3 sequence: CASSWTGNTEAFF. CDR3 bases: TGTGCCAGTAGTTGGACAGGGAACACTGAAGCTTTCTTT. The complete variable domain, with remaining parts taken from reference TRBV19 and TRBJ1-1, reads DGGITQSPKYLFRKEGQNVTLSCEQNLNHDAMYWYRQDPGQGLRLIYYSQIVNDFQKGDIAEGYSVSREKKESFPLTVTSAQKNPTAFYLCASSWTGNTEAFFGQGTRLTVV.